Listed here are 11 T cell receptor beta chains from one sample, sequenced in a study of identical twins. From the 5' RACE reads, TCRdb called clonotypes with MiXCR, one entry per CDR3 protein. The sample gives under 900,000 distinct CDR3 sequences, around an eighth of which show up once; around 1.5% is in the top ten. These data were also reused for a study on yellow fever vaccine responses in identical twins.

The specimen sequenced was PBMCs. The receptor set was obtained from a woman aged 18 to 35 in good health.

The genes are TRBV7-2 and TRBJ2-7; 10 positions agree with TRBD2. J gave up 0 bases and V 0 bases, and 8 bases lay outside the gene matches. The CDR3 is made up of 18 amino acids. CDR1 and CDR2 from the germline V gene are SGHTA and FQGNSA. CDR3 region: CASSLAGSGRMASYEQYF. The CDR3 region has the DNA TGTGCCAGCAGCTTAGCGGGTAGCGGGAGGATGGCCTCCTACGAGCAGTACTTC.

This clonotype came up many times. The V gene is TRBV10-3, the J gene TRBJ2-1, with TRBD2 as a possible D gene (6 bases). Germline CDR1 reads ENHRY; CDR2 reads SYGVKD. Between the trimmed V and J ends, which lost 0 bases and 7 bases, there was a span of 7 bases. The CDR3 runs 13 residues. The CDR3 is CAISESGTNEQFF. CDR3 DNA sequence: TGTGCCATCAGTGAGTCCGGGACTAATGAGCAGTTCTTC.

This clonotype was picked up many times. DNA for the CDR3: TGTGCCAGCAGTTTCGGGACTAGCGATAGCCATGAGCAGTTCTTC. Translated: CASSFGTSDSHEQFF. The chain couples TRBV12-3 or TRBV12-4 to TRBJ2-1, with 10 nucleotides matching TRBD2. V was clipped by 3 bases and J by 8 bases; unmatched bases: 7. The CDR3 runs 15 residues.

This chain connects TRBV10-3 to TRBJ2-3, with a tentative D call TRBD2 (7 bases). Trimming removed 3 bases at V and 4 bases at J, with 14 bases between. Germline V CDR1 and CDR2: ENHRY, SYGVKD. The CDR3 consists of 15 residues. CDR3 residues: CAISDPAGAADTQYF. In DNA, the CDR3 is TGTGCCATCAGTGACCCGGCGGGGGCCGCAGATACGCAGTATTTT.

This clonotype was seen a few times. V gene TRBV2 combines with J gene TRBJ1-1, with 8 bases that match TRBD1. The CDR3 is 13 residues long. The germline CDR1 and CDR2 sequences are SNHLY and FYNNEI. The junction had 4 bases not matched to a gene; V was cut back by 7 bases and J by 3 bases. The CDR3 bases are TGTGCCAGCACGGACAGGGTGGACACTGAAGCTTTCTTT. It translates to CASTDRVDTEAFF.

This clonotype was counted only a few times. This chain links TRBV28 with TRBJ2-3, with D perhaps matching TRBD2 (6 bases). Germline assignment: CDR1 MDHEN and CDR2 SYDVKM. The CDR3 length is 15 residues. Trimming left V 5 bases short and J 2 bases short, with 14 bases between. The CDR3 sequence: CASSADGGFTDTQYF. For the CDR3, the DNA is TGTGCCAGCAGTGCTGACGGGGGATTCACAGATACGCAGTATTTT.

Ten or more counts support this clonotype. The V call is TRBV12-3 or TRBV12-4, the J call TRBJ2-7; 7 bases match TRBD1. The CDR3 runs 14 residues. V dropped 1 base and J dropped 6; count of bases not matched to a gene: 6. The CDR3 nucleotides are TGTGCCAGCAGTTTAGAACAGGGGATAGGCGAGCAGTACTTC. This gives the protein CASSLEQGIGEQYF.

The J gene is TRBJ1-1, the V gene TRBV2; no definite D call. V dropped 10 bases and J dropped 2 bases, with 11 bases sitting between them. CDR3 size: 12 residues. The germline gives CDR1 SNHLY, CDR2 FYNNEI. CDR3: CATAGPNTEAFF. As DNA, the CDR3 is TGTGCCACCGCCGGTCCCAACACTGAAGCTTTCTTT.

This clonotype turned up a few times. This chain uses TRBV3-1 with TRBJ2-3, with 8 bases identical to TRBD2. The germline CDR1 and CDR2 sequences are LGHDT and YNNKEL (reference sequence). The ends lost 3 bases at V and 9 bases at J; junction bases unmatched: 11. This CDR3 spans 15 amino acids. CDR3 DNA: TGTGCCAGCAGCCATAGAGCGGGAGAGCCAAGCACGCAGTATTTT. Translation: CASSHRAGEPSTQYF.

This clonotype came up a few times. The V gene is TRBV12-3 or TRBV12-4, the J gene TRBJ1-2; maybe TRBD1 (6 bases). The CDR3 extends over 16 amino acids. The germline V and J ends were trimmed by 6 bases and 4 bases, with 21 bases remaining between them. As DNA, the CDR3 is TGTGCCAGCAGCAAAGGGGGGGGGACCCCCGCCTATGGCTACACCTTC. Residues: CASSKGGGTPAYGYTF.

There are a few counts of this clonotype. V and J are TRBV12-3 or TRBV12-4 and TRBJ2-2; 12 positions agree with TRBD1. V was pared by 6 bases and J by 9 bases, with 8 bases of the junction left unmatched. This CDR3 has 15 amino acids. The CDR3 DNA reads TGTGCCAGCAGCCCCGGGACAGGGGGCCACCGGGAGCTGTTTTTT. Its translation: CASSPGTGGHRELFF.